This T cell receptor beta chain stems from a study of graft-versus-host responses after intestinal transplantation. Across the study: Recipients had multivisceral, liver-intestinal, or isolated intestinal transplants. Study-wide points: Maximum circulating GvH clone levels tracked with early post-transplant HvG decreases. Marrow from the recipient contained GvH clones, some of which had appeared first in ileum or blood.

Germline trimming cut 3 bases from V and 3 bases from J; bases unmatched to any gene: 8. This CDR3 comprises 15 residues. Germline values: CDR1 LNHDA, CDR2 SQIVND (reference sequence). This clone is deemed medium-sized. Responders (approximately 200,000, CFSE-labeled) met approximately 200,000 stimulators that were irradiated and violet-dye-labeled. Generated by immunoSEQ multiplex PCR, the TCRdb table keeps only in-frame clones and is missing some. The table shows thousands of clones, with approximately 33% occurring only once. The chain is built from TRBV19 and TRBJ2-7; TRBD2 matches 7 bases. The sequence came from a human patient who was an organ donor for intestinal transplantation. Specimen: alloreactive CD8+ T cells from a mixed lymphocyte reaction culture, collected before transplantation. Sample subset: CFSE-low proliferating T cells sorted from approximately 6-day pre-transplant mixed lymphocyte reaction (GvH or HvG direction). The CDR3, as DNA: TGTGCCAGTAGTATGGGGGGGGGAGAGTTCTACGAGCAGTACTTC. Amino acids: CASSMGGGEFYEQYF.